A single sample is the source of the 20 T cell receptor beta chains below, sequenced in a study of cytomegalovirus exposure and HLA in healthy donors. The PCR employed 60 Vbeta primers together with 13 Jbeta primers. Clones were sequenced by immunoSEQ multiplex PCR, and TCRdb holds only the in-frame ones, with some missing. Among approximately 150,000 clones listed, around 72% were seen once. The sequencing sample was made of PBMCs. The receptors here all came from a man between 35 and 55 years old in good health and CMV-seronegative.

The chain uses TRBV6-6 and TRBJ2-7; D may be TRBD2 (6 bases). This CDR3 is built from 16 residues. Per germline, CDR1 MNHNY and CDR2 SVGAGI (reference sequence). Trimming pared 6 bases from V and 6 bases from J, leaving 24 bases between. CDR3 in amino acids: CASRPTGVGSDGEQYF. The CDR3 DNA reads TGTGCCAGCAGACCAACGGGAGTTGGGTCAGATGGCGAGCAGTACTTC.

The rearrangement uses TRBV5-1 and TRBJ1-1; 7 positions agree with TRBD1. Germline CDR1 and CDR2: SGHRS and YFSETQ. Losses at the gene ends were 4 bases for V and 5 bases for J; bases not matched to a gene: 11. The CDR3 sequence is 15 residues long. Written as DNA, the CDR3 is TGCGCCAGCAGCCCACGACAGGGCGGAGGTACTGAAGCTTTCTTT. Protein: CASSPRQGGGTEAFF.

The chain carries TRBV27 and TRBJ1-1; possible D gene TRBD1, 6 bases. The ends were cut back, 4 bases at V and 0 bases at J, with 12 bases in the middle. Germline-derived CDR1 and CDR2 are MNHEY and SMNVEV (reference sequence). CDR3 length equals 15 residues. CDR3 DNA sequence: TGTGCCAGCAGTTCCGGGACACCTATGAACACTGAAGCTTTCTTT. This translates into CASSSGTPMNTEAFF.

The chain uses TRBV28 and TRBJ2-7; D possibly corresponds to TRBD1 (6 bases). This CDR3 region has 12 residues. The germline V and J ends were trimmed by 6 bases and 6 bases, with 12 bases remaining between them. Germline CDR1 is MDHEN and CDR2 is SYDVKM. CDR3 protein: CASRGGRGEQYF. The CDR3 region has the DNA TGTGCCAGCAGAGGGGGACGAGGCGAGCAGTACTTC.

The sample holds a few counts of this clone. This sequence joins TRBV6-5 and TRBJ1-1, with a possible D match to TRBD1 (5 bases). The CDR3 extends over 14 amino acids. The V gene lost 4 bases and the J gene lost 4 bases, with 13 bases spanning the gap. The germline V gene encodes CDR1 MNHEY and CDR2 SVGAGI. In DNA form, the CDR3 reads TGTGCCAGCAGTTCGACAGTGTACGGCACTGAAGCTTTCTTT. Amino acids: CASSSTVYGTEAFF.

J is TRBJ1-1 and V is TRBV29-1; D not resolved. V dropped 2 bases and J dropped 1 base, with 8 bases sitting between them. This CDR3 is built from 13 residues. Germline V lookup: CDR1 SQVTM, CDR2 ANQGSEA. This CDR3 is CSVERGPNTEAFF. CDR3 sequence (DNA): TGCAGCGTTGAAAGAGGGCCGAACACTGAAGCTTTCTTT. Full variable domain (remainder filled in from reference TRBV29-1 and TRBJ1-1): SAVISQKPSRDICQRGTSLTIQCQVDSQVTMMFWYRQQPGQSLTLIATANQGSEATYESGFVIDKFPISRPNLTFSTLTVSNMSPEDSSIYLCSVERGPNTEAFFGQGTRLTVV.

This chain uses TRBV4-1 with TRBJ1-3, with D possibly TRBD1 on 6 matching bases. The CDR3 loop spans 18 amino acids. Trimming removed 0 bases at V and 4 bases at J, with 19 bases between. Germline V CDR1 and CDR2: MGHRA, YSYEKL. CDR3 loop: CASSQDGPGEKAGNTIYF. The CDR3 DNA is TGCGCCAGCAGCCAAGATGGACCAGGGGAAAAGGCCGGAAACACCATATATTTT.

CDR3 DNA: TGTGCCAGCAGCTTGTCCCCTAACCCTGAAGCTTTCTTT. Residues: CASSLSPNPEAFF. J is TRBJ1-1 and V is TRBV11-3; no reliable D call. The V end was cut by 3 bases, the J end by 6 bases, with 11 bases between. Germline CDR1 and CDR2: SGHNT and YENEEA. The CDR3 loop spans 13 amino acids.

The genes are TRBV30 and TRBJ1-4; D gene uncertain. V dropped 1 base and J dropped 4 bases, with 7 bases sitting between them. This CDR3 is 13 amino acids long. CDR1 is GTSNPN and CDR2 is SVGIG in the germline V gene (reference sequence). The DNA for the CDR3 is TGTGCCTGGAGTGCTCTAGTTAATGAAAAACTGTTTTTT. It codes for CAWSALVNEKLFF. Full variable domain (outside the CDR3, taken from reference TRBV30 and TRBJ1-4): SQTIHQWPATLVQPVGSPLSLECTVEGTSNPNLYWYRQAAGRGLQLLFYSVGIGQISSEVPQNLSASRPQDRQFILSSKKLLLSDSGFYLCAWSALVNEKLFFGSGTQLSVL.

The chain employs TRBV6-4 and TRBJ2-1; possibly TRBD2 for D (7 bases). CDR1 MRHNA and CDR2 SNTAGT come from the germline V gene. The CDR3 covers 15 residues. Trimming pared 3 bases from V and 8 bases from J, leaving 17 bases between. The CDR3 DNA sequence: TGTGCCAGCAGTGAAAGGGGGGAGGGCTGGGATGAGCAGTTCTTC. Translation: CASSERGEGWDEQFF.

This clone has more than one count but fewer than ten. This chain connects TRBV30 to TRBJ2-7; D is undetermined. The CDR3 consists of 12 residues. CDR1 and CDR2 from the germline V gene are GTSNPN and SVGIG (reference sequence). V dropped 1 base and J dropped 3 bases, with 7 bases sitting between them. As DNA, the CDR3 is TGTGCCTGGAGTGGCAGGCACTACGAGCAGTACTTC. Encoded protein: CAWSGRHYEQYF. Drawing the rest from reference TRBV30 and TRBJ2-7, the complete variable domain is SQTIHQWPATLVQPVGSPLSLECTVEGTSNPNLYWYRQAAGRGLQLLFYSVGIGQISSEVPQNLSASRPQDRQFILSSKKLLLSDSGFYLCAWSGRHYEQYFGPGTRLTVT.

The chain recombines TRBV6-5 with TRBJ1-1, with a possible D match to TRBD1 (5 bases). This CDR3 is built from 16 residues. From germline, CDR1 is MNHEY and CDR2 SVGAGI. Trimming took 0 bases from V and 2 from J, leaving 13 bases between them. In DNA form, the CDR3 reads TGTGCCAGCAGTTACTCGAATAGCAGGGATAACACTGAAGCTTTCTTT. It encodes CASSYSNSRDNTEAFF.

This chain uses TRBV28 with TRBJ1-2; no firm D call. CDR1 is MDHEN and CDR2 is SYDVKM in the germline V gene. Between the trimmed V and J ends, which lost 1 base and 6 bases, there was a span of 12 bases. CDR3 length: 14 residues. Here the CDR3 DNA reads TGTGCCAGCAGTTTATCTTGGAGTTTAGATGGCTACACCTTC. It yields the protein CASSLSWSLDGYTF.

This clone was picked up a small number of times. The CDR3 nucleotides are TGTGCCAGCAGGACCGAGGGGAACACCGGGGAGCTGTTTTTT. It specifies CASRTEGNTGELFF. The chain combines TRBV7-3 with TRBJ2-2, with D possibly being TRBD2 (5 bases). Trimming took off 6 bases at V and 1 base at J, with 9 bases between the two ends. The CDR3 has 14 residues. Germline assignment: CDR1 SGHTA and CDR2 FQGTGA.

The chain combines TRBV30 with TRBJ1-1, with D tentatively TRBD1 (6 bases). The CDR3 has 16 amino acids. Trimming cost V 2 bases and J 5 bases, with 21 bases left between them. CDR1 and CDR2 (germline): GTSNPN, SVGIG (reference sequence). In nucleotides, the CDR3 is TGTGCCTGGAGTCGGGGAACAGGGTTTAGTTCGACTGAAGCTTTCTTT. It translates to CAWSRGTGFSSTEAFF.

J is TRBJ2-2 and V is TRBV15; 10 nucleotides align to TRBD1. The germline CDR1 and CDR2 sequences are LNHNV and YYDKDF (reference sequence). The CDR3 covers 15 residues. The J segment lost 6 bases and the V segment lost 8 bases, leaving 9 bases of the junction unmatched. The CDR3 DNA is TGTGCCACCGAGGACAGGGGGAGGCTTTCCGGGGAGCTGTTTTTT. It translates to CATEDRGRLSGELFF. Based on the CDR3 plus reference TRBV15 and TRBJ2-2, the full variable domain is DAMVIQNPRYQVTQFGKPVTLSCSQTLNHNVMYWYQQKSSQAPKLLFHYYDKDFNNEADTPDNFQSRRPNTSFCFLDIRSPGLGDTAMYLCATEDRGRLSGELFFGEGSRLTVL.

CDR3 nucleotides: TGTGCCAGCAGTTCCAAGGGAGGCCATGAGCAGTTCTTC. Translating gives CASSSKGGHEQFF. V and J are TRBV6-5 and TRBJ2-1, with D perhaps TRBD2 (6 bases). Germline CDR1 MNHEY, CDR2 SVGAGI. This CDR3 is built from 13 residues. Trimming took 4 bases from V and 8 from J, leaving 12 bases between them.

This sequence joins TRBV27 and TRBJ1-2, with D unresolved. The CDR3 sequence is 11 residues long. Per the germline V gene, CDR1 is MNHEY and CDR2 is SMNVEV (reference sequence). The ends were cut back, 10 bases at V and 2 bases at J, with 8 bases in the middle. The DNA of the CDR3 is TGTGCCACTAGAGAAAACTATGGCTACACCTTC. Translating gives CATRENYGYTF.

In DNA form, the CDR3 reads TGTGCCAGCAGTAAACCGGGACAGGGTCATGAAAAACTGTTTTTT. Translated, it gives CASSKPGQGHEKLFF. The chain has TRBV25-1 and TRBJ1-4; 9 bases are shared with TRBD1. The CDR3 extends over 15 amino acids. J gave up 6 bases and V 5 bases, and 7 bases lay outside the gene matches. Germline CDR1 reads MGHDK; CDR2 reads SYGVNS.

The chain employs TRBV19 and TRBJ1-1; 9 positions agree with TRBD1. Germline loops: CDR1 LNHDA, CDR2 SQIVND (reference sequence). V dropped 4 bases and J dropped 6; count of bases not matched to a gene: 12. The CDR3 covers 16 residues. The CDR3 DNA is TGTGCCAGTAGTAGCGGGACAGGGCGCTGGGTTTCTGAAGCTTTCTTT. Its protein is CASSSGTGRWVSEAFF.